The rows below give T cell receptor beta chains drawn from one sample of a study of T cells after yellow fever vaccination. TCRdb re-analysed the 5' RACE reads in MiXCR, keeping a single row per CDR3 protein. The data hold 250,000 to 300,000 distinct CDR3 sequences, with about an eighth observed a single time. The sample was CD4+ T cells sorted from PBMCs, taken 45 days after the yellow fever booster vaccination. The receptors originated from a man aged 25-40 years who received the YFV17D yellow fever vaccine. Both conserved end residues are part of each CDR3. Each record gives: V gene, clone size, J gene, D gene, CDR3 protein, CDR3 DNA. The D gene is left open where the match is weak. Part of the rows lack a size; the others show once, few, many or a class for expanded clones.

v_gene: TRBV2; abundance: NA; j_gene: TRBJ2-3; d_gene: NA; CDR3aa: CASKSGAVAGDTQYF; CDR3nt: TGTGCCAGCAAATCTGGAGCGGTGGCGGGAGATACGCAGTATTTT
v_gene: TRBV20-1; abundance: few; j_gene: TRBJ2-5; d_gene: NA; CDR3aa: CSARDLPMLETQYF; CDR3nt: TGCAGTGCTAGAGATTTGCCTATGCTGGAGACCCAGTACTTC
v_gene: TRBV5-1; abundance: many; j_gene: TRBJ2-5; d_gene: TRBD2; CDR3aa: CASSPGGTSGRKTQYF; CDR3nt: TGCGCCAGCAGCCCCGGCGGGACTAGCGGGAGAAAGACCCAGTACTTC
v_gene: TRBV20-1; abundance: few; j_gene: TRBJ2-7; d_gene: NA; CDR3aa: CSAQLPRGQNEQYF; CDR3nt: TGCAGTGCTCAACTACCGCGAGGCCAGAACGAGCAGTACTTC
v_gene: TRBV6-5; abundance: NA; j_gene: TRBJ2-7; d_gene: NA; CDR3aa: CASSWGRGVSPFEQYF; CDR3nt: TGTGCCAGCAGTTGGGGCCGTGGGGTATCTCCCTTCGAGCAGTACTTC
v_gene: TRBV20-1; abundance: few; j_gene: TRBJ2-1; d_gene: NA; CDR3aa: CSASSDSYNEQFF; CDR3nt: TGCAGTGCTAGCAGCGACTCCTACAATGAGCAGTTCTTC
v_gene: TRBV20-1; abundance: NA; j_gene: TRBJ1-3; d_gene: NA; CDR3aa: CRARDVSAGKSSGNTIYF; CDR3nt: TGCAGGGCTAGAGATGTTTCAGCAGGGAAGAGCTCTGGAAACACCATATATTTT
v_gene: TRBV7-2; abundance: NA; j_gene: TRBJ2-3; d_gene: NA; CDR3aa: CASSHGTDTQYF; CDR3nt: TGTGCCAGCAGCCACGGCACAGATACGCAGTATTTT
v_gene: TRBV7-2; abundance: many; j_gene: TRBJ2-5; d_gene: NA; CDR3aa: CASSPVGVETQYF; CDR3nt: TGTGCCAGCAGTCCCGTGGGGGTGGAGACCCAGTACTTC
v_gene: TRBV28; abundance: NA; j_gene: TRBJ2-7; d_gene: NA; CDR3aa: CASSFDRKPPYEQYF; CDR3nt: TGTGCCAGCAGTTTTGACAGGAAGCCTCCCTACGAGCAGTACTTC
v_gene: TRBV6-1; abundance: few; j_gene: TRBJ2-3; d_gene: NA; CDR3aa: CASKKRGTVLTDTQYF; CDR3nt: TGTGCCAGCAAAAAAAGGGGGACGGTCCTCACAGATACGCAGTATTTT
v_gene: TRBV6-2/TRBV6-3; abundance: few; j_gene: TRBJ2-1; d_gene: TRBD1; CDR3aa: CASSPGQGRGGFNEQFF; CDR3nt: TGTGCCAGCAGTCCCGGACAGGGAAGGGGAGGTTTCAATGAGCAGTTCTTC
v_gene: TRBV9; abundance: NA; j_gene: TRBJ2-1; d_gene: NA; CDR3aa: CASSVGREYNEQFF; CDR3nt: TGTGCCAGCAGCGTCGGTAGAGAGTACAATGAGCAGTTCTTC
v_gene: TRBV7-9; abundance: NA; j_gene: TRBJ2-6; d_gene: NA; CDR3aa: CASSLSPTGSGANVLTF; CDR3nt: TGTGCCAGCAGCTTGTCCCCTACGGGGTCTGGGGCCAACGTCCTGACTTTC
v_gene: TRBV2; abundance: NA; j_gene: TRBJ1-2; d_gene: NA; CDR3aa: CASSYGPYSGYTF; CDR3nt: TGTGCCAGCAGCTATGGACCGTACAGTGGCTACACCTTC
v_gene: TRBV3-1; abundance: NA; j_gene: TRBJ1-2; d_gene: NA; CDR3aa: CASSQEKNYGYTF; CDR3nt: TGTGCCAGCAGCCAAGAAAAAAACTATGGCTACACCTTC
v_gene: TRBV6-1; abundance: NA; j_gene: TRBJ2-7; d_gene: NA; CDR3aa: CASTLNRVSYEQYF; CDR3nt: TGTGCCAGCACCTTGAACAGGGTTTCCTACGAGCAGTACTTC
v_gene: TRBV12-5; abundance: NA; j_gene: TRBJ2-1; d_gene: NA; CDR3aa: CASGLVAHGASSYNEQFF; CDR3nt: TGTGCTAGTGGTTTGGTAGCCCACGGAGCTAGCTCCTACAATGAGCAGTTCTTC
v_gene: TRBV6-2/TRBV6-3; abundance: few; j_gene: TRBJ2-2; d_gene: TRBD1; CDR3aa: CASGRGLGGELFF; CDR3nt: TGTGCCAGCGGTAGGGGGCTTGGCGGGGAGCTGTTTTTT
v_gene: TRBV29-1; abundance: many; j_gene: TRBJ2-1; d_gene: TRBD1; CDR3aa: CSFIWGTGANNEQFF; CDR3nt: TGCAGCTTCATCTGGGGGACAGGGGCCAACAATGAGCAGTTCTTC
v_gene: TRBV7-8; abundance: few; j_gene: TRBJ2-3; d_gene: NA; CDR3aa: CASSLNEGTDTQYF; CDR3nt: TGTGCCAGCAGCCTTAACGAGGGCACAGATACGCAGTATTTT
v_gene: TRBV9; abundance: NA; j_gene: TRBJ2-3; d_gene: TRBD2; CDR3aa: CASSVAASGATDTQYF; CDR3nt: TGTGCCAGCAGCGTAGCTGCTAGCGGAGCCACAGATACGCAGTATTTT
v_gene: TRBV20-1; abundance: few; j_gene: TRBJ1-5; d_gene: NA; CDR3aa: CSARDIGAGQPQHF; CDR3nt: TGCAGTGCTAGAGATATCGGGGCAGGACAGCCCCAGCATTTT
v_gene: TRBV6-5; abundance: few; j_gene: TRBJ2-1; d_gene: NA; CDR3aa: CASSYSRYEFYNEQFF; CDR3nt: TGTGCCAGCAGTTACTCGAGGTATGAATTCTACAATGAGCAGTTCTTC
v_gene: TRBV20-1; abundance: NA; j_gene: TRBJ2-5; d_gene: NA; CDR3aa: CSAKANQETQYF; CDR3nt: TGCAGTGCTAAGGCAAATCAAGAGACCCAGTACTTC
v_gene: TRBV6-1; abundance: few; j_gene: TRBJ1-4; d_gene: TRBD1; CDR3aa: CASRPSTGADEKLFF; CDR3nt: TGTGCCAGCAGGCCCTCTACAGGGGCGGATGAAAAACTGTTTTTT
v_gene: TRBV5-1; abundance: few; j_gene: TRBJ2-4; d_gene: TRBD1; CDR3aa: CASSLGDRGPSIQYF; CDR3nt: TGCGCCAGCAGCTTAGGGGACAGGGGGCCAAGCATTCAGTACTTC
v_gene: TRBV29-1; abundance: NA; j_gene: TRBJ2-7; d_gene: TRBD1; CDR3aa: CSVGGQGGEQYF; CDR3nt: TGCAGCGTTGGGGGACAGGGGGGCGAGCAGTACTTC
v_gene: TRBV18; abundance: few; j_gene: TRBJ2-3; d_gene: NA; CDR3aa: CASSPWESDTQYF; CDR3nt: TGTGCCAGCTCACCATGGGAGTCAGATACGCAGTATTTT
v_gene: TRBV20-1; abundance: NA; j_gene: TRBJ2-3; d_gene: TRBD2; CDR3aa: CSAVAGVGADTQYF; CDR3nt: TGCAGTGCTGTAGCGGGAGTCGGGGCAGATACGCAGTATTTT
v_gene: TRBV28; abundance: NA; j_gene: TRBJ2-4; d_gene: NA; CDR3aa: CASSLPGLNIQYF; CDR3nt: TGTGCCAGCAGTTTGCCAGGGCTGAACATTCAGTACTTC
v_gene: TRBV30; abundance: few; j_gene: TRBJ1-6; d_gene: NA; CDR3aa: CAWSLTGNSPLHF; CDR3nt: TGTGCCTGGAGTCTTACGGGTAATTCACCCCTCCACTTT